The TCR beta chain under discussion was sequenced for a study of cytomegalovirus exposure and HLA in healthy donors. A multiplex PCR was run with 60 Vbeta primers and 13 Jbeta primers. Assay: immunoSEQ multiplex PCR; the TCRdb copy retains only in-frame clones and omits some. Its table records 160,000 or so clones. Study-level results: A later examination showed that TCR association rates differed by HLA locus, with DRB1 most and HLA-C fewest.

Concerning this clone itself: Its antigen is currently unknown.

Trimming removed 6 bases at V and 5 bases at J, with 14 bases between. The germline gives CDR1 MNHEY, CDR2 SVGAGI. The CDR3 totals 14 residues. The sequenced material came from PBMCs. The clonotype comes from a man aged 25 to 40 in good health and CMV-seronegative. This chain links TRBV6-5 with TRBJ1-5, with D maybe TRBD1 (6 bases). In DNA form, the CDR3 reads TGTGCCAGCAGCTCAACAGGGACCCATCAGCCCCAGCATTTT. Translated: CASSSTGTHQPQHF.